This T cell receptor beta chain was obtained from a study of T cells in Graves' hyperthyroidism and ophthalmopathy. Exclusions: uncontrolled infection, other autoimmune disease, pregnancy, lactation. Whole-study findings and limits: Blood also held most thyroid clonotypes expanded beyond 0.001. Ophthalmopathy was told apart from stable hyperthyroidism by a 13 V-J model. Before onset, ophthalmopathy was predicted by the model a median around 6 months earlier.

Concerning this clonotype itself: What it binds is unknown.

RNA transcripts provided the source from which TCR beta CDR3 regions were amplified. Researchers ran a first-round RT-PCR on the TCR CDR3 using the HTBI primer set. TCRdb reprocessed the multiplex PCR reads with MiXCR, giving one entry per CDR3 protein. Of 300,000 or so distinct CDR3 sequences listed, approximately 16% are singletons. This receptor was obtained from a man aged 25-40 years with Graves' hyperthyroidism. Source material: blood.

The DNA of the CDR3 is TGTGCCAGCTCACCAACAAATGCTCTGAATATAAGGACAGGCTACTCTGGGGCCAACGTCCTGACTTTC. Residues: CASSPTNALNIRTGYSGANVLTF. The V and J genes are TRBV18 and TRBJ2-6; the match to TRBD1 covers 7 bases. V was clipped by 2 bases and J by 0 bases; unmatched bases: 22. Germline CDR1 KGHSH, CDR2 LQKENI. This CDR3 contains 23 residues.